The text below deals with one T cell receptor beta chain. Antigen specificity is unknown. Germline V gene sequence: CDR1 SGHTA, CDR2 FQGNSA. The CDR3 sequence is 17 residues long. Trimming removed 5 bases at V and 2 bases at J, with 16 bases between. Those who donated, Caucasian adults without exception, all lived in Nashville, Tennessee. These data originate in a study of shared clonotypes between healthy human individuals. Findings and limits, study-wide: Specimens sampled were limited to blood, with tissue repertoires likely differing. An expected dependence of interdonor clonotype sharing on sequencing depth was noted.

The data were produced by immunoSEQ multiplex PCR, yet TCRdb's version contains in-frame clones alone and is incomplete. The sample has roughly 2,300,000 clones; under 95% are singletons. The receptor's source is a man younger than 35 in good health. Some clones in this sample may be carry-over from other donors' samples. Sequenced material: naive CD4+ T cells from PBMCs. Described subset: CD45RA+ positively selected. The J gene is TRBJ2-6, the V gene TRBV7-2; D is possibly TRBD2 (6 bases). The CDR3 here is CASSPTAAGTGANVLTF. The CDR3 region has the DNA TGTGCCAGCAGCCCAACCGCAGCGGGCACTGGGGCCAACGTCCTGACTTTC.